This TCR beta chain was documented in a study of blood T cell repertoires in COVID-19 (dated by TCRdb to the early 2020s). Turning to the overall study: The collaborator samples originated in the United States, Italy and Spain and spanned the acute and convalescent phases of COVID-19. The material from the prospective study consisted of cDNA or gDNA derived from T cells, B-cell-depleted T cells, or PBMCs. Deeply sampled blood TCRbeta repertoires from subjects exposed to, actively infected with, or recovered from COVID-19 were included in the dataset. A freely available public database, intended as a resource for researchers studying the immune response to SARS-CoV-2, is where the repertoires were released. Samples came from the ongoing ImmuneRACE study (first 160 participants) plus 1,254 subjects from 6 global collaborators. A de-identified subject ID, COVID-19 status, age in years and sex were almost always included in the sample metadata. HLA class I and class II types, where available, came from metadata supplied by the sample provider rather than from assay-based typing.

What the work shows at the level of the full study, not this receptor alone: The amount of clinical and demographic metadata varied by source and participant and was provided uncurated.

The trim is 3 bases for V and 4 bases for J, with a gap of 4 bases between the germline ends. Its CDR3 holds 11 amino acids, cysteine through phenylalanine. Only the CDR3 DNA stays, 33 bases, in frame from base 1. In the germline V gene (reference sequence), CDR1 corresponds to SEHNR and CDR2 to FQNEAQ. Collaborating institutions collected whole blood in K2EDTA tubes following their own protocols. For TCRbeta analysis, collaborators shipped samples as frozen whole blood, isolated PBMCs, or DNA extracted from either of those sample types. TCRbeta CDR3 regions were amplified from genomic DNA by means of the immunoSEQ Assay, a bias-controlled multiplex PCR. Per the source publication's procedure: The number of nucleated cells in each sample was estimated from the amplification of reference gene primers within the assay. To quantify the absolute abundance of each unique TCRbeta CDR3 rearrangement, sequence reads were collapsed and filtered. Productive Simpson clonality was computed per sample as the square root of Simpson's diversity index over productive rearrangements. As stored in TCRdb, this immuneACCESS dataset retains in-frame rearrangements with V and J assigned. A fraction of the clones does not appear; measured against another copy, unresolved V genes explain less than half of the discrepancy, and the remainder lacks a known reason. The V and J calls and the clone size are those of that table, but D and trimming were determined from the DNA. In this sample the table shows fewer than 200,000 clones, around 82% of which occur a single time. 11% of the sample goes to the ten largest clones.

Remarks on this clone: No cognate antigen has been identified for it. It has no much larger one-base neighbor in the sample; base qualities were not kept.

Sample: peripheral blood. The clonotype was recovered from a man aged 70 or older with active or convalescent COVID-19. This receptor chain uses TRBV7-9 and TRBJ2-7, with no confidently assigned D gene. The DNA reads TGTGCCAGCAGCTTCGTATACGAGCAGTACTTC. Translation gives CASSFVYEQYF.